This paragraph reports one T cell receptor beta chain. This specimen belongs to a study of blood T cell repertoires in COVID-19. Study in general: The United States, Italy and Spain supplied acute and convalescent COVID-19 samples. Nucleic acid was either cDNA or gDNA, and it came from T cells, B-cell-depleted T cells, or PBMCs.

In the original processing: For nucleated cells, counts were estimated from reference gene primer amplification. Generated by immunoSEQ multiplex PCR, the TCRdb table keeps only in-frame clones and is missing some. That table is the source of V, J and clone size, and D and trimming were worked out from the DNA. The data contain about 260,000 clones, 85% to 90% of them singletons. The V segment lost 11 bases and the J segment 3 bases; nucleotides outside the gene matches: 4. This CDR3 spans 13 amino acids. CDR1 is SEHNR, CDR2 FQNEAQ, per germline (reference sequence). The TCR sequence derives from a woman aged 40 to 50 with acute or convalescent COVID-19. Input material: peripheral blood. The gene calls are TRBV7-9 and TRBJ2-5, with 12 bases that match TRBD1. CDR3 loop: CASGTGGEETQYF. The CDR3 nucleotides are TGTGCCTCCGGGACAGGGGGCGAAGAGACCCAGTACTTC.